This T cell receptor (beta chain) was identified in a study of blood T cell repertoires in COVID-19. This clone came up once. The repertoire was sequenced with immunoSEQ multiplex PCR; TCRdb's copy has only in-frame clones and lacks some. The table lists approximately 300,000 clones, approximately 88% of them singletons. After removal of 4 bases from V and 7 bases from J, the junction contained 13 bases not matched to a gene. Germline values: CDR1 SGHNT, CDR2 YYREEE (reference sequence). The CDR3 is 15 residues long. The origin of this receptor is a man younger than 35 who had recovered from COVID-19. The sequencing input was peripheral blood. The chain uses TRBV5-4 and TRBJ2-7; TRBD1 agrees at 8 bases. For the CDR3, the DNA is TGTGCCAGCAGCCCCGGGGCAGGGGGCGGTTGGGAGCAGTACTTC. As protein: CASSPGAGGGWEQYF.